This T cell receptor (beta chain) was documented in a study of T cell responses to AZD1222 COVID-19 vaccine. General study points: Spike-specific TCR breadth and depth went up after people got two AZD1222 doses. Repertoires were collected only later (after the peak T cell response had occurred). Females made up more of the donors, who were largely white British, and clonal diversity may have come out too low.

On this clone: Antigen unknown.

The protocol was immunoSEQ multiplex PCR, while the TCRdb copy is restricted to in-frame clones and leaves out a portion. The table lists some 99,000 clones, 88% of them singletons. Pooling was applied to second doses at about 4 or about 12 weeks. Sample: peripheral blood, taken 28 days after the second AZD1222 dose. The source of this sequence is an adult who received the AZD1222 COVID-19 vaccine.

The CDR3 here is CASSFYVRGGQPQHF. In DNA form, the CDR3 reads TGTGCCAGCAGCTTTTACGTCAGGGGAGGTCAGCCCCAGCATTTT. The genes are TRBV5-6 and TRBJ1-5; a possible D gene is TRBD1 (6 bases). Trimming took off 2 bases at V and 6 bases at J, with 15 bases between the two ends. The germline V gene has CDR1 SGHDT and CDR2 YYEEEE. This CDR3 is 15 amino acids long.